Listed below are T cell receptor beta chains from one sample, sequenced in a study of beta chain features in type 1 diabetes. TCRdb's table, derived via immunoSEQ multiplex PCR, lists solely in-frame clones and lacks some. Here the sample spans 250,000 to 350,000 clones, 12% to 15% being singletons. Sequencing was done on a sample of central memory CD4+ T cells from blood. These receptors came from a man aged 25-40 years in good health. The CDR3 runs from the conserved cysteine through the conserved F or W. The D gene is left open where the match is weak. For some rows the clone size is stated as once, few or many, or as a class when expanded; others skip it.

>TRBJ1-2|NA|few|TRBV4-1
CASSQEGKVYGYTF
TGCGCCAGCAGCCAAGAGGGAAAGGTCTATGGCTACACCTTC
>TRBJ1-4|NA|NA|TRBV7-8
CVSSPRQFNEKLFF
TGTGTCAGCAGCCCTCGACAGTTTAATGAAAAACTGTTTTTT
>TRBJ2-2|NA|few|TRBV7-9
CASSWGPTNTGELFF
TGTGCCAGCAGCTGGGGACCCACGAACACCGGGGAGCTGTTTTTT
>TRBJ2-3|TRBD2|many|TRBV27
CASSRGLGPDTQYF
TGTGCCAGCAGTCGGGGACTAGGTCCAGATACGCAGTATTTT
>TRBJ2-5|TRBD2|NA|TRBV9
CASSQFGRSNQETQYF
TGTGCCAGCAGCCAATTCGGGAGGTCTAACCAAGAGACCCAGTACTTC
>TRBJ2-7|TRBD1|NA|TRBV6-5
CASSSGQGYEQYF
TGTGCCAGCAGTTCCGGACAGGGGTACGAGCAGTACTTC
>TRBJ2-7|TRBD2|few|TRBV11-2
CASSFGTSQYYEQYF
TGTGCCAGCAGCTTCGGGACTAGCCAATACTACGAGCAGTACTTC
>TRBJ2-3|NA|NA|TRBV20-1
CSATDGDTQYF
TGCAGTGCCACGGACGGAGATACGCAGTATTTT
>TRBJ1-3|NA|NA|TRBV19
CASSTSRAAGNTIYF
TGTGCCAGTAGTACCTCCCGGGCAGCTGGAAACACCATATATTTT
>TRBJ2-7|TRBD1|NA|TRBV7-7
CASSAGTGFEQYF
TGTGCCAGCAGCGCCGGGACAGGGTTCGAGCAGTACTTC
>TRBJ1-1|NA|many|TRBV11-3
CASKGRSNTEAFF
TGTGCCAGCAAGGGACGGTCGAACACTGAAGCTTTCTTT
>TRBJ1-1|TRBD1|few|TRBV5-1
CASSLEINRDSEAFF
TGCGCCAGCAGCTTGGAAATTAACCGGGACAGTGAAGCTTTCTTT
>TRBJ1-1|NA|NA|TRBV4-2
CASSRTKMATGDPEAFF
TGTGCCAGCAGCCGGACGAAGATGGCGACGGGGGACCCTGAAGCTTTCTTT
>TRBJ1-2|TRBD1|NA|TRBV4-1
CASRQGIDYGYTF
TGCGCCAGCAGACAGGGGATAGACTATGGCTACACCTTC
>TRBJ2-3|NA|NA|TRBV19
CASSTQGGRTDTQYF
TGTGCCAGTAGTACACAGGGAGGGCGCACAGATACGCAGTATTTT
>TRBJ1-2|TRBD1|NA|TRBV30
CAWYRDRAFNNYGYTF
TGTGCCTGGTACCGGGACAGGGCTTTTAATAACTATGGCTACACCTTC
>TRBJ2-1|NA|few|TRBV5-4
CASSPYSGHQYNEQFF
TGTGCCAGCAGTCCTTATTCGGGACACCAATACAATGAGCAGTTCTTC
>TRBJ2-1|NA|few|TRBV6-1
CAISESSAGRQDEQFF
TGTGCCATCAGTGAGTCCAGCGCGGGTCGGCAGGATGAGCAGTTCTTC
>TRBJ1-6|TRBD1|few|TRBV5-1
CASSLGTGLTNSPLHF
TGCGCCAGCAGCTTGGGGACAGGGTTAACGAATTCACCCCTCCACTTT
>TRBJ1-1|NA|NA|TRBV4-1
CASSPLLRGKNTEAFF
TGCGCCAGCAGCCCGCTTTTGCGGGGTAAGAACACTGAAGCTTTCTTT
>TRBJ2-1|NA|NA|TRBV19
CASKWPTYNEQFF
TGTGCCAGTAAGTGGCCTACATACAATGAGCAGTTCTTC
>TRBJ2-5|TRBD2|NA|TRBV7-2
CASSLNGLAEETQYF
TGTGCCAGCAGCTTAAATGGGCTAGCGGAAGAGACCCAGTACTTC
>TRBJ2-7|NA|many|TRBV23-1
CASSLKGRAFYEQYF
TGCGCCAGCAGTCTGAAGGGAAGGGCGTTCTACGAGCAGTACTTC
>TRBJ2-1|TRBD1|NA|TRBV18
CASSPLDRVNEQFF
TGTGCCAGCTCACCACTGGACAGGGTCAATGAGCAGTTCTTC